These T cell receptor beta chains were read from a single sample in a study of Graves' ophthalmopathy and Graves' hyperthyroidism. TCRdb used MiXCR to reprocess the multiplex PCR reads, holding one entry per CDR3 protein. Among roughly 300,000 distinct CDR3 sequences listed, 15% to 20% were seen once. The sequenced sample was peripheral blood. The receptor set was obtained from an adult man with Graves' ophthalmopathy. Both conserved end residues are part of each CDR3. Each record gives: CDR3 length, V gene, D gene, J gene, clone size, CDR3 protein, CDR3 DNA. The D gene is left open where the match is weak. Clone size is stated in some rows and not others, as once, few, many or a class when expanded.

>14|TRBV6-4|-|TRBJ1-5|many
CASSEQKGNQPQHF
TGTGCCAGCAGTGAACAGAAGGGCAATCAGCCCCAGCATTTT
>16|TRBV18|TRBD1|TRBJ1-6|many
CASSLQGPGSFSPLHF
TGTGCCAGCTCACTACAGGGGCCAGGGTCGTTTTCACCCCTCCACTTT
>13|TRBV30|-|TRBJ1-1|many
CAWRGTGNTEAFF
TGTGCCTGGCGTGGGACTGGGAACACTGAAGCTTTCTTT
>11|TRBV19|-|TRBJ1-2|once
CASSFTYGYTF
TGTGCCAGTAGTTTCACCTATGGCTACACCTTC
>12|TRBV30|-|TRBJ1-2|many
CAWSPNPDGYTF
TGTGCCTGGAGTCCAAACCCGGATGGCTACACCTTC
>14|TRBV10-3|-|TRBJ2-7|many
CAISDHGGTYEQYF
TGTGCCATCAGTGACCACGGCGGAACCTACGAGCAGTACTTC
>16|TRBV7-8|TRBD1|TRBJ1-2|many
CASSLRGDSLNYGYTF
TGTGCCAGCAGCTTACGCGGGGACAGCTTGAACTATGGCTACACCTTC
>16|TRBV27|TRBD2|TRBJ2-5|many
CASSSPASGLQETQYF
TGTGCCAGCAGTTCACCGGCTAGCGGGTTACAAGAGACCCAGTACTTC
>15|TRBV6-2/TRBV6-3|TRBD2|TRBJ2-5|few
CASSYTAGGMETQYF
TGTGCCAGCAGTTACACAGCGGGGGGCATGGAGACCCAGTACTTC
>13|TRBV12-3/TRBV12-4|-|TRBJ1-6|many
CASSGGGNSPLHF
TGTGCCAGCAGTGGGGGAGGTAATTCACCCCTCCACTTT
>17|TRBV11-1|-|TRBJ1-5|many
CASSLRRSGEGNQPQHF
TGTGCCAGCAGCCTAAGGAGGTCAGGGGAGGGCAATCAGCCCCAGCATTTT
>16|TRBV20-1|-|TRBJ2-7|many
CSARDEGRMSSYEQYF
TGCAGTGCTAGAGATGAGGGCCGGATGAGCTCCTACGAGCAGTACTTC
>13|TRBV7-9|-|TRBJ1-1|many
CASIPRVVTEAFF
TGTGCCAGCATCCCGAGGGTTGTCACTGAAGCTTTCTTT
>14|TRBV6-1|-|TRBJ1-1|-
CASRPGRENTEAFF
TGTGCCAGCAGACCCGGACGGGAGAACACTGAAGCTTTCTTT
>11|TRBV20-1|TRBD1|TRBJ2-5|-
CSAGDRDTQYF
TGCAGTGCGGGGGACAGGGATACCCAGTACTTC
>12|TRBV7-8|-|TRBJ2-5|many
CASSLFEETQYF
TGTGCCAGCAGCTTATTCGAAGAGACCCAGTACTTC
>14|TRBV19|-|TRBJ1-5|many
CASSIRGRNQPQHF
TGTGCCAGTAGTATACGGGGTAGAAATCAGCCCCAGCATTTT
>16|TRBV12-3/TRBV12-4|TRBD1|TRBJ2-2|many
CASSGDRGQNTGELFF
TGTGCCAGCAGTGGAGACAGGGGACAGAACACCGGGGAGCTGTTTTTT
>15|TRBV5-1|TRBD2|TRBJ2-5|once
CASSLRGVSQETQYF
TGCGCCAGCAGCTTGCGGGGGGTGTCACAAGAGACCCAGTACTTC
>13|TRBV7-2|-|TRBJ2-7|many
CASSFGQTYEQYF
TGTGCCAGCAGCTTCGGACAGACCTACGAGCAGTACTTC
>16|TRBV11-2|-|TRBJ2-2|many
CASSLRPGWDTGELFF
TGTGCCAGCAGCCTCCGGCCGGGTTGGGACACCGGGGAGCTGTTTTTT
>12|TRBV20-1|-|TRBJ1-2|many
CSASYQNYGYTF
TGCAGTGCTAGCTACCAGAACTATGGCTACACCTTC
>15|TRBV19|-|TRBJ1-2|many
CASSINSARPVGYTF
TGTGCCAGTAGTATTAACAGCGCCCGGCCAGTAGGCTACACCTTC
>16|TRBV5-1|-|TRBJ2-2|many
CASSLGGLANTGELFF
TGCGCCAGCAGCTTGGGAGGGCTTGCGAACACCGGGGAGCTGTTTTTT
>14|TRBV29-1|-|TRBJ2-6|many
CSVHEGSGANVLTF
TGCAGCGTTCATGAAGGGTCTGGGGCCAACGTCCTGACTTTC
>14|TRBV27|-|TRBJ1-1|few
CASSPGRENTEAFF
TGTGCCAGCAGTCCGGGCAGGGAGAACACTGAAGCTTTCTTT
>16|TRBV30|-|TRBJ1-2|few
CAWTRPGFQGGYGYTF
TGTGCCTGGACCCGACCCGGATTCCAGGGCGGCTATGGCTACACCTTC
>12|TRBV29-1|-|TRBJ1-2|many
CSVDLGIYGYTF
TGCAGCGTTGATTTGGGCATCTATGGCTACACCTTC
>14|TRBV11-1|TRBD1|TRBJ2-5|many
CASSIRQGTETQYF
TGTGCCAGCAGCATAAGACAGGGTACGGAGACCCAGTACTTC
>16|TRBV20-1|TRBD2|TRBJ2-7|many
CSASPARAGGPYEQYF
TGCAGTGCTAGCCCCGCGCGAGCGGGAGGGCCCTACGAGCAGTACTTC
>14|TRBV11-2|-|TRBJ2-4|many
CASSLSWAKNIQYF
TGTGCCAGCAGCTTAAGTTGGGCCAAAAACATTCAGTACTTC
>12|TRBV12-3/TRBV12-4|-|TRBJ2-7|many
CASSRPNHEQYF
TGTGCCAGCAGTCGCCCCAACCACGAGCAGTACTTC
>19|TRBV2|TRBD2|TRBJ2-7|many
CASSGTGTSGSTLSYEQYF
TGTGCCAGCAGTGGGACCGGGACTAGCGGGAGCACGCTCTCCTACGAGCAGTACTTC
>16|TRBV7-3|-|TRBJ1-2|many
CASSLGSKGPVGGYTF
TGTGCCAGCAGCTTAGGGTCAAAAGGTCCCGTCGGTGGCTACACCTTC
>12|TRBV29-1|-|TRBJ2-7|many
CSVRISLGEQYF
TGCAGCGTGAGGATCTCTTTGGGAGAGCAGTACTTC
>13|TRBV11-2|TRBD1|TRBJ1-2|many
CASRNTGGGGYTF
TGTGCCAGCAGAAACACAGGGGGGGGTGGCTACACCTTC
>17|TRBV27|TRBD1|TRBJ2-7|many
CASGLSKAGTGFYEQYF
TGTGCCAGCGGTTTATCAAAAGCCGGGACAGGGTTCTACGAGCAGTACTTC
>13|TRBV6-1|-|TRBJ1-1|-
CASSPDLRGEAFF
TGTGCCAGCAGTCCTGACCTCCGGGGCGAAGCTTTCTTT
>15|TRBV29-1|TRBD1|TRBJ1-1|many
CSVAGSGGLGTEAFF
TGCAGCGTTGCTGGGTCAGGGGGCTTGGGCACTGAAGCTTTCTTT
>14|TRBV12-3/TRBV12-4|-|TRBJ2-7|many
CASSLVGGTHEQYF
TGTGCCAGCAGTTTAGTCGGTGGGACCCACGAGCAGTACTTC
>11|TRBV20-1|-|TRBJ1-5|many
CSARRDQPQHF
TGCAGTGCCAGGAGGGATCAGCCCCAGCATTTT
>16|TRBV11-1|TRBD2|TRBJ2-7|many
CASSWSEGLALGEQYF
TGTGCCAGCAGCTGGTCGGAGGGACTAGCCTTGGGGGAGCAGTACTTC
>16|TRBV11-2|-|TRBJ2-7|many
CASSLDMSGDTYEQYF
TGTGCCAGCAGCTTAGATATGTCAGGAGACACCTACGAGCAGTACTTC
>14|TRBV2|-|TRBJ1-5|many
CASSAGQSNQPQHF
TGTGCCAGCAGTGCAGGACAGTCGAATCAGCCCCAGCATTTT
>14|TRBV15|TRBD1|TRBJ2-7|few
CATSRRTGAYEQYF
TGTGCCACCAGCAGACGGACAGGAGCCTACGAGCAGTACTTC